What follows are 6 T cell receptor beta chains derived from one specimen sequenced in a study of blood T cell repertoires in COVID-19. Profiling relied on immunoSEQ multiplex PCR, and the TCRdb table lists in-frame clones only, not all of them. Among approximately 150,000 clones, 88% were seen once, and the ten largest hold approximately 2.5%. The source material was peripheral blood. These receptors were taken from a human donor with COVID-19, enrolled during active disease. The donor label of this sample is uncertain.

The chain carries TRBV7-2 and TRBJ2-5, with D possibly matching TRBD2 (6 bases). CDR3 length equals 15 residues. V shed 0 bases and J shed 7 bases, with 15 bases lying between them. Germline V lookup: CDR1 SGHTA, CDR2 FQGNSA. In DNA, the CDR3 is TGTGCCAGCAGCTTAGCGGGGACTCGGAGAGGGACCCAGTACTTC. Translation: CASSLAGTRRGTQYF. The entire variable domain, with the rest obtained from reference TRBV7-2 and TRBJ2-5, is as follows: GAGVSQSPSNKVTEKGKDVELRCDPISGHTALYWYRQSLGQGLEFLIYFQGNSAPDKSGLPSDRFSAERTGGSVSTLTIQRTQQEDSAVYLCASSLAGTRRGTQYFGPGTRLLVL.

The chain combines TRBV11-3 with TRBJ2-1; 7 nucleotides line up with TRBD2. CDR1 SGHNT and CDR2 YENEEA come from the germline V gene. With V trimmed by 4 bases and J by 5 bases, 14 bases remained unmatched. This CDR3 comprises 17 residues. The CDR3 sequence is CASSSLRVAGNNNEQFF. The CDR3 region has the DNA TGTGCCAGCAGCTCCCTTAGGGTAGCGGGTAACAACAATGAGCAGTTCTTC. The complete variable domain, with remaining parts taken from reference TRBV11-3 and TRBJ2-1, reads EAGVVQSPRYKIIEKKQPVAFWCNPISGHNTLYWYLQNLGQGPELLIRYENEEAVDDSQLPKDRFSAERLKGVDSTLKIQPAELGDSAVYLCASSSLRVAGNNNEQFFGPGTRLTVL.

The chain has TRBV19 and TRBJ2-7, with unresolved D. The CDR3 spans 12 residues. Germline V gives CDR1 LNHDA, CDR2 SQIVND (reference sequence). V was shortened by 5 bases and J by 2 bases, with 7 bases between the two germline ends. The CDR3 bases are TGTGCCAGTAGTTATGGCACCTACGAGCAGTACTTC. This gives the protein CASSYGTYEQYF.

The chain is built from TRBV7-2 and TRBJ2-7; D unresolved. The CDR3 has 15 residues. With 0 bases removed from V and 4 bases from J, the gap between germline ends came to 13 bases. Germline CDR1 is SGHTA and CDR2 is FQGNSA. The CDR3 sequence is CASSLASSTYYEQYF. CDR3 DNA: TGTGCCAGCAGCTTAGCTAGCTCCACCTATTACGAGCAGTACTTC. The full variable domain, with the rest looked up from reference TRBV7-2 and TRBJ2-7, is GAGVSQSPSNKVTEKGKDVELRCDPISGHTALYWYRQSLGQGLEFLIYFQGNSAPDKSGLPSDRFSAERTGGSVSTLTIQRTQQEDSAVYLCASSLASSTYYEQYFGPGTRLTVT.

The chain carries TRBV12-3 or TRBV12-4 and TRBJ2-7; TRBD1 agrees at 8 bases. The CDR3 has 12 amino acids. V lost 5 bases and J lost 3; bases outside the gene matches: 0. CDR3 sequence: CASSDRGYEQYF. The CDR3 DNA sequence: TGTGCCAGCAGTGACAGGGGCTACGAGCAGTACTTC.

The rearrangement uses TRBV7-3 and TRBJ2-7; a possible D gene is TRBD2 (6 bases). The CDR3 is 12 amino acids. V was clipped by 8 bases and J by 7 bases, with 15 bases between them. The germline CDR1 and CDR2 sequences are SGHTA and FQGTGA. CDR3 in amino acids: CASGLMGGEQYF. CDR3 DNA: TGTGCCAGCGGGCTGATGGGGGGTGAGCAGTACTTC. The full variable domain, rest sourced from reference TRBV7-3 and TRBJ2-7, is GAGVSQTPSNKVTEKGKYVELRCDPISGHTALYWYRQSLGQGPEFLIYFQGTGAADDSGLPNDRFFAVRPEGSVSTLKIQRTERGDSAVYLCASGLMGGEQYFGPGTRLTVT.